The entry below describes one T cell receptor (beta chain). This sample was taken from a study of technical replicates of blood from a few donors. The assay was immunoSEQ multiplex PCR, and TCRdb's table has in-frame clones only and misses some. This table holds approximately 58,000 clones, less than 90% found once. V gave up 3 bases and J gave up 5 bases; unmatched junction bases: 6. The germline gives CDR1 SGDLS, CDR2 YYNGEE. This CDR3 contains 15 residues. J is TRBJ2-5 and V is TRBV9, with 11 bases aligning to TRBD2. Sequenced material: PBMCs. This TCR came from a human donor in good health. Some clones in this sample may be carry-over from other donors' samples. The CDR3 nucleotides read TGTGCCAGCAGCGGTAGCGGGGGGGCCCGGGAGACCCAGTACTTC. It translates to CASSGSGGARETQYF.